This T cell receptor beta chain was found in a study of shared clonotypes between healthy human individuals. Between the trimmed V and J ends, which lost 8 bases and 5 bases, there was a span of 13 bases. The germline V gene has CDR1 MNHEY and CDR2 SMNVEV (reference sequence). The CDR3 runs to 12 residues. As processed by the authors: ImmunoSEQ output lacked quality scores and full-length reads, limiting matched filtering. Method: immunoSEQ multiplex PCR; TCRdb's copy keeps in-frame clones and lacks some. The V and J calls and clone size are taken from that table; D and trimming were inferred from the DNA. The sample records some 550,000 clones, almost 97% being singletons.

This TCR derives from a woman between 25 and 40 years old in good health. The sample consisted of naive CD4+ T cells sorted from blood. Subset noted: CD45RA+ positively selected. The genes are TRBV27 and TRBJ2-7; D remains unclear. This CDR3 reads CASGRLLHEQYF. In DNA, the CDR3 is TGTGCCAGCGGCAGGTTACTCCACGAGCAGTACTTC.